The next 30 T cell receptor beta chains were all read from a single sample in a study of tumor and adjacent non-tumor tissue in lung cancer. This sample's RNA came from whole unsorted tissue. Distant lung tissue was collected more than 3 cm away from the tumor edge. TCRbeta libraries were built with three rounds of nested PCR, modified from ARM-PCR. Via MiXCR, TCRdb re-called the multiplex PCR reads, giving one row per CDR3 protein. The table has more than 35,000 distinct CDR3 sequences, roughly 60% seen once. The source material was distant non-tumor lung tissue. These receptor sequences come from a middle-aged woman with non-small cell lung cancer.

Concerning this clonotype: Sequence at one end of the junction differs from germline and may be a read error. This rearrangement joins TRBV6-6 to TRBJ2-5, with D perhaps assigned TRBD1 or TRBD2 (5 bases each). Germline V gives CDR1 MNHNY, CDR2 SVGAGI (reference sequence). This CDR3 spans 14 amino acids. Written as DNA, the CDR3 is TGTGCAAGCAGAGCATGGGGCGCCGGGGAGACTCAGTACTTC. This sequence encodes CASRAWGAGETQYF.

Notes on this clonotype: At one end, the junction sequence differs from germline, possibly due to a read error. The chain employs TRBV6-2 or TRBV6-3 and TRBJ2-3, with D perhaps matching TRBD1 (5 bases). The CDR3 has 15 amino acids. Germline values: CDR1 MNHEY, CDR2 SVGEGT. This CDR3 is CASSYSGVSTDTLYF. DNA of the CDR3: TGTGCCAGCAGTTACTCAGGGGTTAGCACAGATACGCTGTATTTT.

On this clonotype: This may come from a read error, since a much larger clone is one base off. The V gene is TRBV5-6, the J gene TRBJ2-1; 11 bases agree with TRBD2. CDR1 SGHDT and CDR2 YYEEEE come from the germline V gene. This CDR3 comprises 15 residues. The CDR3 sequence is CASAPGTSGYNVQFF. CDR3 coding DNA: TGTGCCAGCGCCCCCGGGACTAGCGGTTACAATGTGCAGTTCTTC.

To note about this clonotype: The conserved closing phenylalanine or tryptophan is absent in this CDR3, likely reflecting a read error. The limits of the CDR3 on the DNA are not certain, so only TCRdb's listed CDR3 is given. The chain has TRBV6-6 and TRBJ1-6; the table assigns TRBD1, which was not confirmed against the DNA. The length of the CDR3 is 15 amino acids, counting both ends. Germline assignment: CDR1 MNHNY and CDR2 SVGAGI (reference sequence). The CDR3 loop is CASSLWTGEYSPLHL.

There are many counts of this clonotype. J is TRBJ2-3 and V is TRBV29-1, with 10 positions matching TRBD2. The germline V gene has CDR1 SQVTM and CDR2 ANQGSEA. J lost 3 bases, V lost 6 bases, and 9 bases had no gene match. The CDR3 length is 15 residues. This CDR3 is CSVIPSGGATDTQYF. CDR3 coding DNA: TGCAGCGTGATCCCCAGCGGGGGGGCAACAGATACGCAGTATTTT.

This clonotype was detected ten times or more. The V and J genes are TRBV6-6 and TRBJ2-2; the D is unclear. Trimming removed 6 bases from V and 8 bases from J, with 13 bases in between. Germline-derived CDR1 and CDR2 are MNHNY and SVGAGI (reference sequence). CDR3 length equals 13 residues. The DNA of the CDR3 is TGTGCCAGCAGCGTTATGGGGAATGGGGAGCTGTTTTTT. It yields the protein CASSVMGNGELFF.

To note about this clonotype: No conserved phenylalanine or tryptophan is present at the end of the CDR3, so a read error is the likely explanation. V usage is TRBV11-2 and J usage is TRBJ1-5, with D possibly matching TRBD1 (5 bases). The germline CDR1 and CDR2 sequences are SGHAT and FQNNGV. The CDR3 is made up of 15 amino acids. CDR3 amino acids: CVSSFKGAPNQPQHS. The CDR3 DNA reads TGTGTCAGCAGCTTCAAAGGGGCACCCAATCAGCCCCAGCATTCT.

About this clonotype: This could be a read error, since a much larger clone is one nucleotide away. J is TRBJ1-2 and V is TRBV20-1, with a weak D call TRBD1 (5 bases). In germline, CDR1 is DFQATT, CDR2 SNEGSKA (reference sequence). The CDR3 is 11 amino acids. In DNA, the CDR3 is TGCAGTGCTAGCGCAGGGCATGGCTACATCTTC. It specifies CSASAGHGYIF.

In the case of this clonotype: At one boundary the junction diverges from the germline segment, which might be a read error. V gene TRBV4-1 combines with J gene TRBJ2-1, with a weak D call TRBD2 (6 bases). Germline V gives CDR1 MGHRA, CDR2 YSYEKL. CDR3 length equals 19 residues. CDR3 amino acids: CAGSQESGRSSGKGNEQFF. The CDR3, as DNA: TGCGCCGGCAGCCAAGAAAGTGGGAGGAGTAGCGGAAAAGGGAATGAGCAGTTCTTC.

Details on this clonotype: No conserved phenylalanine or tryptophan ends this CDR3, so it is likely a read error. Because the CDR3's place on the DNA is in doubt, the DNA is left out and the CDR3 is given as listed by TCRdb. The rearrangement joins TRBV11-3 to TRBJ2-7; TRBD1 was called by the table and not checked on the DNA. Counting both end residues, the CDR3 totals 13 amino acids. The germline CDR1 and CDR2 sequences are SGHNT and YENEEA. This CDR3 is CASSPGPLNEQYS.

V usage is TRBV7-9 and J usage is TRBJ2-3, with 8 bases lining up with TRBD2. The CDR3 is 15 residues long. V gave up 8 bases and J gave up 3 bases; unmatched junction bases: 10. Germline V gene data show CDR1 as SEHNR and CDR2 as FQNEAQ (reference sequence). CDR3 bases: TGTGCCAGCTCCTATCATGGCGGGGGGACAGATACGCAGTATTTT. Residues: CASSYHGGGTDTQYF.

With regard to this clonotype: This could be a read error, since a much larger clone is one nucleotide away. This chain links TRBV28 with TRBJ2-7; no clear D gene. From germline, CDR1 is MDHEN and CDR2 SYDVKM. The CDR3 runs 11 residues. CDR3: CASSTKMGWLF. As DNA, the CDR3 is TGTGCCAGCAGTACGAAAATGGGCTGGCTTTTC.

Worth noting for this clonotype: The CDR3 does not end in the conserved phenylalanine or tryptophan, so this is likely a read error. CDR3 nucleotide sequence: TGTGCCAGCATGAGGGATCACGGAGGGAACACTGAAGCTTTCTTA. Protein product: CASMRDHGGNTEAFL. The chain combines TRBV5-5 with TRBJ1-1; D is unresolved. V dropped 6 bases and J dropped 1 base, with 16 bases sitting between them. This CDR3 spans 15 amino acids. Germline lookup yields CDR1 SGHKS and CDR2 YYEKEE (reference sequence).

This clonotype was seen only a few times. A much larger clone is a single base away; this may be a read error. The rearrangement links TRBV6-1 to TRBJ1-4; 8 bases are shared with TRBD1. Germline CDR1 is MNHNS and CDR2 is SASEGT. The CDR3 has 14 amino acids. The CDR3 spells CTSSLRTGNEKLFF. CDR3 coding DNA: TGTACCAGCAGTCTACGGACAGGGAATGAAAAACTGTTTTTT.

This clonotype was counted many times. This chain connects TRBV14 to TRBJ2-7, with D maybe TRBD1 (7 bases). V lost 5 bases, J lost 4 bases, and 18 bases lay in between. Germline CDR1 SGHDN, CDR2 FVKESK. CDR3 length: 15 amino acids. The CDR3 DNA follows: TGTGCCAGCAGCTTGCGGGACAGTCCTTGGTACGAGCAGTACTTC. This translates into CASSLRDSPWYEQYF.

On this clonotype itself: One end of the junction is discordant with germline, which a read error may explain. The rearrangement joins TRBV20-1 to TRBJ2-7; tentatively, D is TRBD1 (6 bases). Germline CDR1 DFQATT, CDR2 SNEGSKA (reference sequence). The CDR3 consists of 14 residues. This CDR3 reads CSATAWQGNYEQYF. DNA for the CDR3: TGCAGTGCTACTGCCTGGCAGGGGAACTACGAGCAGTACTTT.

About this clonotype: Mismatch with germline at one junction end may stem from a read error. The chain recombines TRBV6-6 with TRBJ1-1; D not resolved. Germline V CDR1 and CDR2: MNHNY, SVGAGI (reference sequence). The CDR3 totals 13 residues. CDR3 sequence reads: CDSNDTAFTEAFF. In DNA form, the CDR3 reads TGTGACAGCAATGATACAGCCTTCACTGAAGCTTTCTTT.

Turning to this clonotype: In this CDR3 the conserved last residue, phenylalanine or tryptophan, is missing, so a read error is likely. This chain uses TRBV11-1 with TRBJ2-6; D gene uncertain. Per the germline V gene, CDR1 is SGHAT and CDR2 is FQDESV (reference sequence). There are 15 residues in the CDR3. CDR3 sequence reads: CATSLGSVKVNVLTL. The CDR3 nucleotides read TGTGCTACCAGCCTAGGGTCCGTTAAGGTCAACGTCCTGACTTTA.

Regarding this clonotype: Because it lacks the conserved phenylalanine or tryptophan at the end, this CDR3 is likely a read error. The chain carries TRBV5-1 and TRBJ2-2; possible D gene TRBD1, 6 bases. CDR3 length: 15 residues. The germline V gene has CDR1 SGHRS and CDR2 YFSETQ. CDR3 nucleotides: TGCGCCAGCAGCTCAGGACAGAGGAACACTGGGGAGCTGTTTTTA. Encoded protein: CASSSGQRNTGELFL.

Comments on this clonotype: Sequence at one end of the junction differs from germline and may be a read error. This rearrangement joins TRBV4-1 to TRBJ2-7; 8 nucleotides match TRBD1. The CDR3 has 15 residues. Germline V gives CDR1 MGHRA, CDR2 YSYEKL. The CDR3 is CASNQGTGDRYEQYF. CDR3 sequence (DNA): TGCGCCAGCAACCAAGGGACAGGCGATCGTTACGAGCAGTACTTC.

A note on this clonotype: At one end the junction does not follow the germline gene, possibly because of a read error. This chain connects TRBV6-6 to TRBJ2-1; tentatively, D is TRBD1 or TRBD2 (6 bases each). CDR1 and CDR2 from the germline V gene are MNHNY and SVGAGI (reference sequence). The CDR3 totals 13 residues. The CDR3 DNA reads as TGTGCCAGCAGAGGAGGGGGGATGGATGAGCATTTCTTC. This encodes CASRGGGMDEHFF.

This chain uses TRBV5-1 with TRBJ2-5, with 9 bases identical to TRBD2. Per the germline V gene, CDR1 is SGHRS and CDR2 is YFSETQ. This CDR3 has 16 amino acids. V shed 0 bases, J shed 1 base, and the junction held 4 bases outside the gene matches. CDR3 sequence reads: CASSLGTSGFQETQYF. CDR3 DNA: TGCGCCAGCAGCTTGGGTACTAGCGGGTTCCAAGAGACCCAGTACTTC.

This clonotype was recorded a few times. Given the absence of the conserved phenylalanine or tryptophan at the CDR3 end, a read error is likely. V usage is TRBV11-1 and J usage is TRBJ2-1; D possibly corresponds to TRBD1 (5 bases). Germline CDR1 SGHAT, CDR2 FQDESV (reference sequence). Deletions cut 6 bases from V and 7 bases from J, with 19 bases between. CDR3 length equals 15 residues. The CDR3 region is CASSHGAVTWNEQFL. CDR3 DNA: TGTGCCAGCAGTCATGGGGCTGTGACGTGGAATGAGCAGTTCCTC.

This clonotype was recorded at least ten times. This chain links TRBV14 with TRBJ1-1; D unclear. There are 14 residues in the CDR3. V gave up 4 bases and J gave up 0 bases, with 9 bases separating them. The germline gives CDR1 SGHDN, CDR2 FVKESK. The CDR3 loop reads CASSRAGMNTEAFF. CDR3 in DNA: TGTGCCAGCAGCCGCGCGGGCATGAACACTGAAGCTTTCTTT.

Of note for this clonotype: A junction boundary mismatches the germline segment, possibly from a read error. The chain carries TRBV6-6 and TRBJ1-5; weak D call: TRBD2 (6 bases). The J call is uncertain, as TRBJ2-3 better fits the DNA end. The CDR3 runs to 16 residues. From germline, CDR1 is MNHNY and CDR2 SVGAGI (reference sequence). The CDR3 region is CASGYTGVPGSQPQYF. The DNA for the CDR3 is TGTGCCAGCGGTTACACGGGAGTTCCTGGGTCTCAGCCCCAGTATTTT.

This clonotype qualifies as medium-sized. The CDR3 DNA reads TGTGCCAGCAGTCCTACAGCCTCCTACGAGCAGTACTTC. Its translation is CASSPTASYEQYF. The V call is TRBV11-2, the J call TRBJ2-7; unclear D gene. The CDR3 runs to 13 residues. Germline CDR1 reads SGHAT; CDR2 reads FQNNGV. V dropped 6 bases and J dropped 0 bases, with 9 bases sitting between them. Variable domain in full (rest from reference TRBV11-2 and TRBJ2-7): EAGVAQSPRYKIIEKRQSVAFWCNPISGHATLYWYQQILGQGPKLLIQFQNNGVVDDSQLPKDRFSAERLKGVDSTLKIQPAKLEDSAVYLCASSPTASYEQYFGPGTRLTVT.

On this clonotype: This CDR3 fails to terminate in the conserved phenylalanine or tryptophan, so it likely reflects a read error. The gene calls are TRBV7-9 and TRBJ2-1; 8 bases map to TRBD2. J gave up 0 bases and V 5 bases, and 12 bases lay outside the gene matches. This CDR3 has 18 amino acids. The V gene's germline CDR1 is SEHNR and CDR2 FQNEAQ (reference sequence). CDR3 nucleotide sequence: TGTGCCAGCAGCACCCCTCTAGGACTAGCATCCTCCTACAATGAGCAGTTCTTG. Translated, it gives CASSTPLGLASSYNEQFL.

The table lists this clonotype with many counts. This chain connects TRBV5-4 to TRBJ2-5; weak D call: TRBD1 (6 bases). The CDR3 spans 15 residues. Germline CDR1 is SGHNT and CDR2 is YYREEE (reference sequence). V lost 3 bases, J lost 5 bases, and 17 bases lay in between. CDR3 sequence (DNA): TGTGCCAGCAGCTCGTTAACAGGGACGGTTGAGACCCAGTACTTC. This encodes CASSSLTGTVETQYF.

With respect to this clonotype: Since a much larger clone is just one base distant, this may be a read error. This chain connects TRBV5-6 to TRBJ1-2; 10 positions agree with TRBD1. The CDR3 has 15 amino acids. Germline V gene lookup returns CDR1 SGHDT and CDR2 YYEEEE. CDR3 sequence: CASSLGDRGIYGHTF. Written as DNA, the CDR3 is TGTGCCAGCAGCTTAGGGGACAGGGGCATCTATGGCCACACCTTC.

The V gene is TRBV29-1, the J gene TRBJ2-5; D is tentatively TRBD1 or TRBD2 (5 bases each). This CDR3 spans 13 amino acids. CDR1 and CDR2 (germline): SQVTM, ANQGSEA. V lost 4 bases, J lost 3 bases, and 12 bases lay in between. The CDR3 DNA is TGCAGCGTTGGCAGGGTGCGGGAAGAGACCCAGTACTTC. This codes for CSVGRVREETQYF. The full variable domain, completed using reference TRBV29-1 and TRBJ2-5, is SAVISQKPSRDICQRGTSLTIQCQVDSQVTMMFWYRQQPGQSLTLIATANQGSEATYESGFVIDKFPISRPNLTFSTLTVSNMSPEDSSIYLCSVGRVREETQYFGPGTRLLVL.